This TCR beta chain was captured in a study of cytomegalovirus exposure and HLA in healthy donors. Broader study findings: Researchers reported in a later analysis that common viral pathogens appeared linked to several top clusters. The authors enumerated over 150 TCR beta chains as linked to cytomegalovirus. Evidence from a later analysis indicated that most CMV-associated TCR beta chains looked HLA-restricted.

The PCR ran on 60 Vbeta and 13 Jbeta primers. Methods used by the authors: Later work found tens of millions of unique TCR beta chains, with about 10 million shared. TCRdb's table, derived via immunoSEQ multiplex PCR, lists solely in-frame clones and lacks some. V, J and clone size are those of that table, while D and trimming were read from the DNA. The data contain 200,000 to 250,000 clones, more than 80% of them singletons. CDR1 and CDR2 from the germline V gene are LNHDA and SQIVND (reference sequence). This CDR3 has 15 residues. V shed 6 bases and J shed 0 bases, with 14 bases lying between them. This clone has only one observation. Its antigen remains unknown.

The specimen sequenced was PBMCs. This TCR was sampled from a young man in good health and CMV-seronegative. This chain uses TRBV19 with TRBJ1-2; TRBD1 is a possible D gene (5 bases). This chain's CDR3 is CASSPSGGANYGYTF. CDR3 DNA: TGTGCCAGTAGCCCCTCCGGGGGAGCTAACTATGGCTACACCTTC.